This T cell receptor (beta chain) was recorded in a study of CD8 T cells in Susac syndrome. Reverse transcription of roughly 0.45 to 1 ug RNA was carried out with random hexamers. One entry per CDR3 protein, called by TCRdb with MiXCR from the immunoSEQ multiplex PCR reads. This sample has 250,000 to 300,000 distinct CDR3 sequences, with approximately 84% found just once. Germline V gives CDR1 SGHTA, CDR2 FQGNSA. There are 19 residues in the CDR3. V was trimmed by 8 bases and J by 2 bases, leaving 27 bases between them. Sequenced material: CD8+ T cells from PBMCs. The chain couples TRBV7-2 to TRBJ2-2; TRBD2 is a possible D gene (7 bases). The TCR was taken from a human donor with multiple sclerosis. CDR3 coding DNA: TGTGCCAGCCATCCCTCCGGGGGCGCCGGGGGGATTAACACCGGGGAGCTGTTTTTT. Its translation is CASHPSGGAGGINTGELFF. Complete variable domain (other parts from reference TRBV7-2 and TRBJ2-2): GAGVSQSPSNKVTEKGKDVELRCDPISGHTALYWYRQSLGQGLEFLIYFQGNSAPDKSGLPSDRFSAERTGGSVSTLTIQRTQQEDSAVYLCASHPSGGAGGINTGELFFGEGSRLTVL.